The rows below give T cell receptor beta chains drawn from one sample of a study of T cell responses to AZD1222 COVID-19 vaccine. Sequenced by immunoSEQ multiplex PCR; TCRdb stores in-frame clones only, minus some. The data contain about 64,000 clones, 75% to 95% of them singletons. The sequencing here drew on peripheral blood, taken 28 days after the second dose of the MenACWY control vaccine. The receptors stem from an adult who received the MenACWY meningococcal vaccine as a control. Both conserved end residues are part of each CDR3. D genes are given only for firm matches. The listing skips clone size in some rows; elsewhere it reads once, few, many or a size class.

-	-	TRBJ1-1	TRBV7-6	TGTGCCAGCAGCTTAGGGGGGACTGGGAATGAAGCTTTCTTT	CASSLGGTGNEAFF
TRBD1	-	TRBJ1-2	TRBV9	TGTGCCAGCAGCGTACAGACAGGGCCCATCACCTTC	CASSVQTGPITF
TRBD1	-	TRBJ2-2	TRBV18	TGTGCCAGCTCCCAGCACGAAGGGACAGCGAACACCGGGGAGCTGTTTTTT	CASSQHEGTANTGELFF
-	-	TRBJ1-4	TRBV5-5	TGTGCCAGCAGCTTGCGCCCAGGGCTAGGTGAAAAACTGTTTTTT	CASSLRPGLGEKLFF
-	-	TRBJ1-1	TRBV14	TGTGCCAGCAGCCAAGATCCCGCGGGAAAGGCTGAAGCTTTCTTT	CASSQDPAGKAEAFF
TRBD2	-	TRBJ2-1	TRBV30	TGTGCCTGGACAAATAGCGGGAGGCATGATAAGCAGTTCTTC	CAWTNSGRHDKQFF
TRBD2	-	TRBJ2-1	TRBV12-3/TRBV12-4	TGTGCCAGTGGACTAGCGGGAATAGATGAGCAGTTCTTC	CASGLAGIDEQFF
-	once	TRBJ1-5	TRBV18	TGTGCCAGCTCCCCTGCGGGGGGCGTAGATCAGCCCCAGCATTTT	CASSPAGGVDQPQHF
-	once	TRBJ2-1	TRBV6-2/TRBV6-3	TGTGCCAGCAGTTACCCCCAGGGAAGCTTTATTAAGGATGAGCAGTTCTTC	CASSYPQGSFIKDEQFF
-	-	TRBJ1-4	TRBV28	TGTGCCAGCAGTTTACGCGGGGGTGAAAAACTGTTTTTT	CASSLRGGEKLFF
-	few	TRBJ1-3	TRBV19	TGTGCCAGTAGTATAAATCCCGGAAACACCATATATTTT	CASSINPGNTIYF
-	once	TRBJ1-1	TRBV6-6	TGTGCCAGCAGGGAGGGGGGCCGGACTGAAGCTTTCTTT	CASREGGRTEAFF
TRBD2	-	TRBJ2-1	TRBV7-6	TGTGCCAGCAGCTTACGGGGGGCGGGAGGGCCAAATAATGAGCAGTTCTTC	CASSLRGAGGPNNEQFF
TRBD1	-	TRBJ1-6	TRBV6-5	TGTGCCAGCAGACGGGACAGGGAAAATTCACCCCTCCACTTT	CASRRDRENSPLHF
-	-	TRBJ1-5	TRBV28	TGTGCCAGCAGAAGACAGTTCGATCAGCCCCAGCATTTT	CASRRQFDQPQHF
-	-	TRBJ1-2	TRBV4-2	TGTGCCAGCAGCCAAGATTGGACCGGAGGGTATGGCTACACCTTC	CASSQDWTGGYGYTF
-	-	TRBJ2-5	TRBV14	TGTGCCAGCAGCCAAGGGGGGGCTCCTGAAGAGACCCAGTACTTC	CASSQGGAPEETQYF
-	-	TRBJ1-1	TRBV5-4	TGTGCCAGCGGGGAGCTGAGCACTGAAGCTTTCTTT	CASGELSTEAFF
-	few	TRBJ1-2	TRBV20-1	TGCAGTGCTAGTCAGGGGCTCTCCTTTAACTATGGCTACACCTTC	CSASQGLSFNYGYTF
TRBD1	once	TRBJ1-1	TRBV19	TGTGCCAGTAGTCAGGGGGGATGGACGTCTGAAGCTTTCTTT	CASSQGGWTSEAFF